These T cell receptor beta chains were read from a single sample in a study of CD8+ T cells in alopecia areata. Repertoires were generated with immunoSEQ multiplex PCR, while TCRdb's copy carries only in-frame clones and drops some. There are some 150,000 clones in the sample; roughly 50% occur only once, and nearly 6.5% lies in the top ten. The input for sequencing was CD4+ T cells sorted from blood, taken at week 0. The receptor set was obtained from a human donor with alopecia areata. The CDR3 runs from the conserved cysteine through the conserved F or W. The D gene is left open where the match is weak. Size is omitted from some rows. Given values are once, few, many or a class for expanded clones.

. | TRBJ1-1 | TRBV29-1 | . | CSVDVRATEAFF | TGCAGCGTTGACGTCAGGGCCACTGAAGCTTTCTTT
TRBD2 | TRBJ2-3 | TRBV7-2 | . | CASSLAGGGDTQYF | TGTGCCAGCAGCTTAGCGGGGGGAGGGGATACGCAGTATTTT
. | TRBJ1-1 | TRBV5-1 | once | CASSTREAGNTEAFF | TGCGCCAGCAGCACCCGGGAGGCCGGGAACACTGAAGCTTTCTTT
. | TRBJ1-1 | TRBV1 | once | CTSSQDDFSSGAGAFF | TGCACCAGCAGCCAAGATGATTTTAGTTCGGGGGCGGGAGCTTTCTTT
TRBD1 | TRBJ2-1 | TRBV29-1 | few | CSVAGRDRGDEQFF | TGCAGCGTAGCAGGCCGGGACAGGGGCGATGAGCAGTTCTTC
. | TRBJ2-1 | TRBV5-1 | few | CASSPSSSDEQFF | TGCGCCAGCAGCCCTAGCTCCTCCGATGAGCAGTTCTTC
. | TRBJ1-6 | TRBV7-2 | . | CASSPGRWQGNNSPLHF | TGTGCCAGCAGCCCAGGCAGGTGGCAGGGGAATAATTCACCCCTCCACTTT
. | TRBJ1-6 | TRBV7-9 | . | CASSRSTTLNSPLHF | TGTGCCAGCAGCCGCTCGACAACCTTGAATTCACCCCTCCACTTT
. | TRBJ1-2 | TRBV15 | . | CATSRGGDPNNYGYTF | TGTGCCACCAGCAGGGGGGGAGATCCCAATAACTATGGCTACACCTTC
. | TRBJ2-7 | TRBV7-2 | few | CASATLRGGHASYEQYF | TGTGCCAGCGCGACCCTCCGGGGAGGCCATGCCTCCTACGAGCAGTACTTC
. | TRBJ2-6 | TRBV4-1 | . | CASSPYPGPPGRAGANVLTF | TGCGCCAGCAGCCCGTACCCGGGTCCCCCTGGACGCGCTGGGGCCAACGTCCTGACTTTC
TRBD1 | TRBJ1-1 | TRBV5-1 | . | CASSFDRVQNTEAFF | TGCGCCAGCAGCTTTGACAGGGTACAGAACACTGAAGCTTTCTTT
TRBD2 | TRBJ2-4 | TRBV10-3 | many | CAISEGTSGGRNIQYF | TGTGCCATCAGTGAAGGGACTAGCGGGGGAAGAAACATTCAGTACTTC
. | TRBJ1-1 | TRBV29-1 | . | CSVASGMNTEAFF | TGCAGCGTTGCGTCGGGTATGAACACTGAAGCTTTCTTT
. | TRBJ1-2 | TRBV6-5 | . | CASSYMGAYGYTF | TGTGCCAGCAGTTACATGGGGGCCTATGGCTACACCTTC
. | TRBJ1-6 | TRBV11-2 | . | CASSPLTGFTGPGALHF | TGTGCCAGCAGCCCTCTGACAGGATTTACCGGCCCGGGGGCCCTCCACTTT
. | TRBJ2-2 | TRBV19 | . | CASSIVRTATGELFF | TGTGCCAGTAGTATAGTCAGGACAGCCACCGGGGAGCTGTTTTTT
. | TRBJ2-7 | TRBV20-1 | . | CSAIQGYEQYF | TGCAGTGCTATCCAGGGCTACGAGCAGTACTTC
. | TRBJ1-1 | TRBV29-1 | few | CSVDPRDTEAFF | TGCAGCGTTGACCCCAGGGACACTGAAGCTTTCTTT
TRBD2 | TRBJ2-1 | TRBV18 | few | CASSPSGGDYNEQFF | TGTGCCAGCTCACCGAGCGGGGGGGATTACAATGAGCAGTTCTTC
. | TRBJ1-1 | TRBV27 | . | CASSLKSNTEAFF | TGTGCCAGCAGTTTAAAGTCGAACACTGAAGCTTTCTTT
. | TRBJ2-7 | TRBV2 | . | CATTGEMGSYEQYF | TGTGCCACAACGGGGGAGATGGGCTCCTACGAGCAGTACTTC
. | TRBJ1-3 | TRBV25-1 | . | CASSEYDGSGNTIYF | TGTGCCAGCAGTGAATACGACGGCTCTGGAAACACCATATATTTT
. | TRBJ2-6 | TRBV6-6 | . | CASSYALGGANVLTF | TGTGCCAGCAGTTACGCCCTAGGGGGGGCCAACGTCCTGACTTTC
TRBD1 | TRBJ2-2 | TRBV9 | . | CASSGDSWAGELFF | TGTGCCAGCAGCGGGGACAGTTGGGCCGGGGAGCTGTTTTTT
. | TRBJ2-7 | TRBV2 | . | CASSTDTIYEQYF | TGTGCCAGCAGTACGGACACGATATACGAGCAGTACTTC
. | TRBJ2-2 | TRBV29-1 | once | CSASRASNTGELFF | TGCAGCGCCTCGCGGGCCTCGAACACCGGGGAGCTGTTTTTT
. | TRBJ1-1 | TRBV11-2 | . | CASTREGWGTEAFF | TGTGCCAGCACAAGGGAGGGTTGGGGCACTGAAGCTTTCTTT